The following is a T cell receptor beta chain sequence with its context. This sample was taken from a study of technical replicates of blood from four donors. This CDR3 spans 17 amino acids. V lost 2 bases to trimming and J lost 0 bases, with 13 bases between them. Germline assignment: CDR1 SGHAT and CDR2 FQNNGV. The assay was immunoSEQ multiplex PCR, and TCRdb's table has in-frame clones only and misses some. The data hold 100,000 or so clones, with 90% to 95% observed a single time. The receptor comes from a human donor in good health. The source material was T cells isolated from PBMCs. V and J are TRBV11-2 and TRBJ1-4; no reliable D call. CDR3 sequence reads: CASSLLLKPATNEKLFF. The CDR3 DNA follows: TGTGCCAGCAGCTTACTTCTAAAGCCGGCAACTAATGAAAAACTGTTTTTT.